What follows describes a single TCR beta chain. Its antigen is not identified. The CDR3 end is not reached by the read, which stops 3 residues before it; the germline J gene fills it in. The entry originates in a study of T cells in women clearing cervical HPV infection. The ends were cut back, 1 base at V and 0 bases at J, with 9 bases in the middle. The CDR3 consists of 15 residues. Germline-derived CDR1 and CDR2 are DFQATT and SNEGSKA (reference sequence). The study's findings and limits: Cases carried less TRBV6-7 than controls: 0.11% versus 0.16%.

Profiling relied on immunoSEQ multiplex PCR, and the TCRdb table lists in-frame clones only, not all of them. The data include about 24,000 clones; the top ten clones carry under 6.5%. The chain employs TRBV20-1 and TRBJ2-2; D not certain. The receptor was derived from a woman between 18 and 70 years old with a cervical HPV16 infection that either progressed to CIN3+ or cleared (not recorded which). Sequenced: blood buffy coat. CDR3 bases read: TGCAGTGCTAGAGCGGGTCGGCCGAACACCGGGGAG. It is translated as CSARAGRPNTGE. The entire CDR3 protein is CSARAGRPNTGELFF.